Below, 20 T cell receptor beta chains from the same sample are listed, as sequenced in a study of blood T cell repertoires in COVID-19. This table comes from immunoSEQ multiplex PCR, and its TCRdb copy is limited to in-frame clones, with some not included. The profile shows roughly 430,000 clones, roughly 90% of them singletons. The sample consisted of PBMCs or T cells enriched from blood (not recorded which). Receptor source: a woman in her forties with acute COVID-19.

This chain's CDR3 is CASSYQGTVNEKLFF. In DNA, the CDR3 is TGTGCCAGCAGTTACCAGGGGACCGTTAATGAAAAACTGTTTTTT. V gene TRBV6-5 combines with J gene TRBJ1-4, with a tentative D call TRBD1 (6 bases). Trimming removed 2 bases at V and 4 bases at J, with 11 bases between. This CDR3 region has 15 residues. Looked up from germline, CDR1 is MNHEY and CDR2 is SVGAGI.

CDR3 nucleotide sequence: TGTGCCACCAGCAGATCGAACAAGGAAAAACTGTTTTTT. It encodes CATSRSNKEKLFF. The genes are TRBV15 and TRBJ1-4, with D unresolved. In germline, CDR1 is LNHNV, CDR2 YYDKDF (reference sequence). Trimming left V 2 bases short and J 8 bases short, with 9 bases between. The CDR3 extends over 13 amino acids.

V and J are TRBV12-3 or TRBV12-4 and TRBJ1-2, with TRBD1 as a possible D gene (5 bases). V shed 5 bases and J shed 6 bases, with 13 bases lying between them. This CDR3 region has 13 residues. CDR3 nucleotide sequence: TGTGCCAGCAGTACAGGTTTTGGGAATGGCTACACCTTC. This encodes CASSTGFGNGYTF.

The sample holds a few counts of this clone. V and J are TRBV5-1 and TRBJ1-6; weak D call: TRBD1 (6 bases). Germline loops: CDR1 SGHRS, CDR2 YFSETQ. Trimming took off 4 bases at V and 8 bases at J, with 19 bases between the two ends. The CDR3 spans 16 residues. In DNA, the CDR3 is TGCGCCAGCAGCCCAGGGGTCTCGTGGATAGATTCACCCCTCCACTTT. Translating gives CASSPGVSWIDSPLHF. Variable domain in full (rest from reference TRBV5-1 and TRBJ1-6): KAGVTQTPRYLIKTRGQQVTLSCSPISGHRSVSWYQQTPGQGLQFLFEYFSETQRNKGNFPGRFSGRQFSNSRSEMNVSTLELGDSALYLCASSPGVSWIDSPLHFGNGTRLTVT.

Note on this clone: Different DNA sequences within this sample yield the same CDR3. The chain combines TRBV2 with TRBJ1-5; 8 bases line up with TRBD1. Trimming cost V 3 bases and J 4 bases; bases outside gene matches: 5. The CDR3 consists of 15 residues. Germline-derived CDR1 and CDR2 are SNHLY and FYNNEI. The CDR3: CASSEAGGRNQPQHF. The CDR3 DNA sequence: TGTGCCAGCAGTGAGGCAGGGGGCAGGAATCAGCCCCAGCATTTT.

The rearrangement joins TRBV11-2 to TRBJ2-1; TRBD2 matches 10 bases. CDR1 and CDR2 from the germline V gene are SGHAT and FQNNGV. With 3 bases clipped from V and 2 bases from J, the junction kept 4 bases outside the gene matches. CDR3 length equals 16 residues. The CDR3 region is CASSFSSGGPYNEQFF. In DNA form, the CDR3 reads TGTGCCAGCAGCTTCTCTAGCGGGGGACCCTACAATGAGCAGTTCTTC.

This chain joins TRBV12-5 and TRBJ2-3; 9 bases map to TRBD2. The CDR3 consists of 16 residues. The V and J ends lost 0 bases and 2 bases, in that order; junction bases with no gene match: 3. The germline gives CDR1 LGHNT, CDR2 FRNRAP. The CDR3 coding sequence is TGTGCTAGTGGTTTGGTTTTAGCGGGGGTCACAGATACGCAGTATTTT. Residues: CASGLVLAGVTDTQYF.

This chain joins TRBV6-6 and TRBJ1-6; TRBD1 is a possible D gene (6 bases). The V gene's germline CDR1 is MNHNY and CDR2 SVGAGI (reference sequence). This CDR3 is 15 amino acids long. V shed 0 bases and J shed 8 bases, with 11 bases lying between them. The CDR3 is CASSYSTDRDSPLHF. CDR3 in DNA: TGTGCCAGCAGTTACTCGACGGACAGAGATTCACCCCTCCACTTT.

The chain recombines TRBV7-6 with TRBJ2-7; D not resolved. The germline V and J ends were trimmed by 3 bases and 6 bases, with 12 bases remaining between them. Looked up from germline, CDR1 is SGHVS and CDR2 is FNYEAQ. The CDR3 has 13 amino acids. This chain's CDR3 is CASSFPGELEQYF. CDR3 sequence (DNA): TGTGCCAGCAGCTTCCCGGGTGAGCTCGAGCAGTACTTC.

The V gene is TRBV6-1, the J gene TRBJ2-2; D remains unclear. The V end lost 2 bases, the J end lost 0 bases, and 10 bases lay between the germline ends. Per the germline V gene, CDR1 is MNHNS and CDR2 is SASEGT. The CDR3 length is 16 residues. DNA for the CDR3: TGTGCCAGCAGTGAAACTGTGGGCGCGAACACCGGGGAGCTGTTTTTT. Residues: CASSETVGANTGELFF.

This clone has just a few counts. The V gene is TRBV18, the J gene TRBJ1-3; D ambiguous. V dropped 2 bases and J dropped 0 bases, with 14 bases sitting between them. This CDR3 is 17 amino acids long. Germline CDR1 and CDR2: KGHSH and LQKENI. The CDR3 coding sequence is TGTGCCAGCTCACCAAGGGAGGTTGTCGCCTCTGGAAACACCATATATTTT. Its protein is CASSPREVVASGNTIYF.

The chain combines TRBV30 with TRBJ1-5, with a tentative D call TRBD1 (6 bases). The CDR3 runs 14 residues. Trimming stripped 6 bases from V and 3 bases from J, with 15 bases between. Germline CDR1 reads GTSNPN; CDR2 reads SVGIG (reference sequence). CDR3 in DNA: TGTGCCTGCGGGGGGCCTACCTCCAATCAGCCCCAGCATTTT. Translation gives CACGGPTSNQPQHF.

A few counts support this clone. This chain connects TRBV2 to TRBJ1-1, with D maybe TRBD1 (5 bases). The length of the CDR3 is 14 residues. Between the trimmed V and J ends, which lost 6 bases and 5 bases, there was a span of 16 bases. Germline V gene data show CDR1 as SNHLY and CDR2 as FYNNEI. The CDR3 spells CASRKGWDGTEAFF. In DNA, the CDR3 is TGTGCCAGCAGAAAGGGGTGGGATGGGACTGAAGCTTTCTTT.

This sequence joins TRBV20-1 and TRBJ1-2; weak D call: TRBD1 (5 bases). The germline V and J ends were trimmed by 3 bases and 7 bases, with 18 bases remaining between them. This CDR3 is 14 amino acids long. Germline values: CDR1 DFQATT, CDR2 SNEGSKA (reference sequence). This CDR3 reads CSASDVRGAVGYTF. CDR3 nucleotide sequence: TGCAGTGCTAGTGACGTGCGGGGCGCGGTTGGCTACACCTTC.

The chain carries TRBV27 and TRBJ1-1; TRBD1 aligns across 7 bases. Germline-derived CDR1 and CDR2 are MNHEY and SMNVEV (reference sequence). J was trimmed by 1 base and V by 3 bases; bases with no gene match: 5. CDR3 length equals 15 residues. CDR3 protein: CASSLEGARNTEAFF. The CDR3 DNA is TGTGCCAGCAGTTTGGAGGGGGCGAGGAACACTGAAGCTTTCTTT.

This chain uses TRBV10-3 with TRBJ1-1, with D possibly TRBD1 on 6 matching bases. Between the trimmed V and J ends, which lost 9 bases and 5 bases, there was a span of 13 bases. The CDR3 covers 12 residues. Germline CDR1 is ENHRY and CDR2 is SYGVKD. The CDR3 here is CAIGTQGTEAFF. The DNA of the CDR3 is TGTGCCATTGGGACACAAGGGACTGAAGCTTTCTTT.

The chain joins TRBV6-6 to TRBJ1-1; 7 nucleotides line up with TRBD1. The CDR3 sequence is 16 residues long. The germline CDR1 and CDR2 sequences are MNHNY and SVGAGI (reference sequence). After removal of 7 bases from V and 1 base from J, the junction contained 12 bases not matched to a gene. CDR3 nucleotides: TGTGCCAGCATCCCGCAAACGGGACAGCCGAACACTGAAGCTTTCTTT. It specifies CASIPQTGQPNTEAFF.

With regard to this clone: The sample has other DNA sequences that encode this CDR3 too. The rearrangement joins TRBV30 to TRBJ1-3; D uncertain. Germline-derived CDR1 and CDR2 are GTSNPN and SVGIG (reference sequence). V lost 2 bases, J lost 0 bases, and 8 bases lay in between. CDR3 length equals 14 residues. The CDR3 spells CAWSKGGSGNTIYF. The CDR3 DNA is TGTGCCTGGAGTAAAGGAGGCTCTGGAAACACCATATATTTT.

The chain links TRBV29-1 to TRBJ2-7; D possibly corresponds to TRBD2 (6 bases). There are 11 residues in the CDR3. V gave up 7 bases and J gave up 0 bases, with 7 bases separating them. CDR1 and CDR2 (germline): SQVTM, ANQGSEA. For the CDR3, the DNA is TGCAGCGGGGGACTCTCCTACGAGCAGTACTTC. Encoded protein: CSGGLSYEQYF.

The chain carries TRBV5-6 and TRBJ1-3; 8 bases fit TRBD1. The CDR3 runs 16 residues. CDR1 is SGHDT, CDR2 YYEEEE, per germline. Germline trimming cut 4 bases from V and 0 bases from J; bases unmatched to any gene: 6. As DNA, the CDR3 is TGTGCCAGCAGCCCCGGGGACAGGAGCTCTGGAAACACCATATATTTT. This gives the protein CASSPGDRSSGNTIYF.